The source of this T cell receptor beta chain is a study of metastatic and nonmetastatic thyroid tumors. This clone appeared a single time. The antigen remains unidentified. This may be a read error, as it is one base from a much larger clone. TCRdb redid the clone calls on the PCR reads using MiXCR. In the table there are fewer than 40,000 clones, about 20% of which are singletons. Study outcomes and limitations: Malignant tumors reportedly showed significantly higher TCR beta diversity than benign nodules in both blood and tumor.

Thyroid surgery took place with no prior treatment in any patient. Sequencing input: tumor tissue. The receptor was isolated from a female donor with papillary thyroid cancer or a benign thyroid nodule (not recorded which). Some clones in this sample may be carry-over from other donors' samples.

CDR3 DNA sequence: TGCGCCAGCAGCAAAAGGGCGGGGTCAGAGACCCAGTACTTC. Its protein product is CASSKRAGSETQYF. This chain joins TRBV4-1 and TRBJ2-5; the D gene is possibly TRBD2 (6 bases). Per germline, CDR1 MGHRA and CDR2 YSYEKL. The CDR3 extends over 14 amino acids. V gave up 5 bases and J gave up 4 bases, with 14 bases separating them.